Listed here are 17 T cell receptor beta chains from one sample, sequenced in a study of T cell clonotyping in hematopoietic cell transplantation. Time point meaning: recipient sample about 28 days before transplant, after cytoreduction. This table comes from immunoSEQ multiplex PCR, and its TCRdb copy is limited to in-frame clones, with some not included. The data contain approximately 50,000 clones, 85% to 90% of them singletons. This specimen was peripheral blood mononuclear cells, taken before stem cell transplant. These TCRs come from a man aged 55 to 69 with biphenotypic leukemia. Some clones in this sample may be carry-over from other donors' samples.

The genes are TRBV19 and TRBJ2-4; D remains unclear. The CDR3 totals 13 residues. V was clipped by 5 bases and J by 8 bases, with 13 bases between them. Germline-derived CDR1 and CDR2 are LNHDA and SQIVND (reference sequence). CDR3 bases: TGTGCCAGTAGTTTTGCACGAGGAGACATTCAGTACTTC. It yields the protein CASSFARGDIQYF. Supplemented by reference TRBV19 and TRBJ2-4, the full variable domain reads DGGITQSPKYLFRKEGQNVTLSCEQNLNHDAMYWYRQDPGQGLRLIYYSQIVNDFQKGDIAEGYSVSREKKESFPLTVTSAQKNPTAFYLCASSFARGDIQYFGAGTRLSVL.

The V and J genes are TRBV30 and TRBJ2-7; D gene unclear. The CDR3 has 11 amino acids. V gave up 0 bases and J gave up 7 bases, with 7 bases separating them. Germline loops: CDR1 GTSNPN, CDR2 SVGIG (reference sequence). The CDR3 coding sequence is TGTGCCTGGAGTGTCCTTAAGGAGCAGTACTTC. Its translation: CAWSVLKEQYF.

This clone was counted once. The chain links TRBV30 to TRBJ1-5; D is ambiguous. Germline CDR1 is GTSNPN and CDR2 is SVGIG (reference sequence). This CDR3 contains 13 residues. V shed 2 bases and J shed 1 base, with 6 bases lying between them. The CDR3 bases are TGTGCCTGGAGTCCTGAGAGCAATCAGCCCCAGCATTTT. This translates into CAWSPESNQPQHF.

This chain joins TRBV6-5 and TRBJ2-7; 7 positions agree with TRBD2. The CDR3 covers 14 residues. Per the germline V gene, CDR1 is MNHEY and CDR2 is SVGAGI. Unmatched junction bases numbered 11, after V lost 7 bases and J lost 5 bases. The CDR3 DNA reads as TGTGCCAGCAATCGAGCGGGAATTAGGCACGAGCAGTACTTC. It yields the protein CASNRAGIRHEQYF.

This clone showed up just a few times. This sequence joins TRBV4-1 and TRBJ2-5; no clear D gene. The CDR3 covers 12 residues. With 3 bases removed from V and 5 bases from J, the gap between germline ends came to 7 bases. CDR1 is MGHRA and CDR2 is YSYEKL in the germline V gene. Here the CDR3 DNA reads TGCGCCAGCAGCCATCCCCGTGAGACCCAGTACTTC. The encoded protein is CASSHPRETQYF.

The chain uses TRBV25-1 and TRBJ2-5; unclear D gene. In germline, CDR1 is MGHDK, CDR2 SYGVNS. The CDR3 runs to 14 residues. V was shortened by 0 bases and J by 1 base, with 6 bases between the two germline ends. The CDR3 nucleotides read TGTGCCAGCAGTGAATATAGAGTCCAAGAGACCCAGTACTTC. Translating gives CASSEYRVQETQYF.

V is TRBV25-1 and J is TRBJ1-2; 7 bases fit TRBD1. Germline V gives CDR1 MGHDK, CDR2 SYGVNS. With V trimmed by 3 bases and J by 6 bases, 7 bases remained unmatched. This CDR3 is 14 amino acids long. DNA for the CDR3: TGTGCCAGCAGTGATTCCGACAGGGCCCATGGCTACACCTTC. Its translation: CASSDSDRAHGYTF.

This clone appeared once. The CDR3, as DNA: TGCAGCGTTGGCCCGACAGGGGGCAAGAGCACCGGGGAGCTGTTTTTT. It translates to CSVGPTGGKSTGELFF. V gene TRBV29-1 combines with J gene TRBJ2-2; 10 bases map to TRBD1. V lost 4 bases, J lost 4 bases, and 9 bases stayed unmatched. Germline CDR1 and CDR2: SQVTM and ANQGSEA. The CDR3 is 16 residues long.

V usage is TRBV19 and J usage is TRBJ2-3; 7 bases are a match to TRBD1. There are 13 residues in the CDR3. Trimming took 6 bases from V and 4 from J; bases not matched to a gene: 4. Germline CDR1 reads LNHDA; CDR2 reads SQIVND (reference sequence). The CDR3 DNA reads TGTGCCAGTAGGTACAGGGGCGCAGATACGCAGTATTTT. It is translated as CASRYRGADTQYF.

CDR3 nucleotides: TGTGCCAGCAGTTTAGCGCGACAGCATGGCTACACCTTC. Translated, it gives CASSLARQHGYTF. The chain is built from TRBV28 and TRBJ1-2; possible D gene TRBD1, 5 bases. Germline V gene data show CDR1 as MDHEN and CDR2 as SYDVKM. Trimming cost V 2 bases and J 6 bases, with 10 bases left between them. The CDR3 extends over 13 amino acids.

The chain employs TRBV28 and TRBJ2-7; no clear D gene. V was pared by 1 base and J by 6 bases, with 10 bases between. This CDR3 is 13 amino acids long. Germline CDR1 reads MDHEN; CDR2 reads SYDVKM. Written as DNA, the CDR3 is TGTGCCAGCAGTTTATTGCCATCGATCGAGCAGTACTTC. It specifies CASSLLPSIEQYF. The complete variable domain, with remaining parts taken from reference TRBV28 and TRBJ2-7, reads DVKVTQSSRYLVKRTGEKVFLECVQDMDHENMFWYRQDPGLGLRLIYFSYDVKMKEKGDIPEGYSVSREKKERFSLILESASTNQTSMYLCASSLLPSIEQYFGPGTRLTVT.

The chain has TRBV9 and TRBJ1-1; 7 positions agree with TRBD1. The CDR3 runs to 14 residues. In germline, CDR1 is SGDLS, CDR2 YYNGEE. V shed 0 bases and J 1 base; nucleotides not matched to a gene: 0. CDR3 coding DNA: TGTGCCAGCAGCGTAGGGGACAGGAACACTGAAGCTTTCTTT. Amino acids: CASSVGDRNTEAFF.

This chain links TRBV6-1 with TRBJ1-2; D is ambiguous. Per germline, CDR1 MNHNS and CDR2 SASEGT. This CDR3 is built from 12 residues. Trimming left V 4 bases short and J 2 bases short, with 5 bases between. CDR3 sequence: CASSVQNYGYTF. The CDR3 DNA sequence: TGTGCCAGCAGTGTTCAGAACTATGGCTACACCTTC.

The chain couples TRBV6-6 to TRBJ1-1, with 8 bases aligning to TRBD1. The V and J ends lost 6 bases and 5 bases, in that order; junction bases with no gene match: 14. Germline lookup yields CDR1 MNHNY and CDR2 SVGAGI (reference sequence). The CDR3 length is 16 residues. Here the CDR3 reads CASSPGQEELETEAFF. The CDR3 bases are TGTGCCAGCAGCCCGGGACAGGAGGAGCTCGAGACTGAAGCTTTCTTT.

This clone showed up just once. V gene TRBV6-6 combines with J gene TRBJ1-5; TRBD1 aligns across 9 bases. J was trimmed by 7 bases and V by 8 bases; bases with no gene match: 9. Germline V lookup: CDR1 MNHNY, CDR2 SVGAGI (reference sequence). The CDR3 is made up of 14 amino acids. The CDR3 DNA reads as TGTGCCAGCGGAAGGACAGGGGTATACCAGCCCCAGCATTTT. It is translated as CASGRTGVYQPQHF.

This clone has a handful of counts. The V call is TRBV5-1, the J call TRBJ2-1, with 7 bases matching TRBD2. The germline V gene has CDR1 SGHRS and CDR2 YFSETQ. V lost 0 bases and J lost 5; bases outside the gene matches: 2. CDR3 length: 14 residues. The CDR3 DNA sequence: TGCGCCAGCAGCTTGGCCGCGGGAGACAATGAGCAGTTCTTC. It encodes CASSLAAGDNEQFF. Filled out from reference TRBV5-1 and TRBJ2-1, the complete variable domain reads KAGVTQTPRYLIKTRGQQVTLSCSPISGHRSVSWYQQTPGQGLQFLFEYFSETQRNKGNFPGRFSGRQFSNSRSEMNVSTLELGDSALYLCASSLAAGDNEQFFGPGTRLTVL.

This chain links TRBV27 with TRBJ1-1, with D possibly being TRBD1 (5 bases). The CDR3 has 15 amino acids. The germline gives CDR1 MNHEY, CDR2 SMNVEV (reference sequence). Trimming stripped 5 bases from V and 1 base from J, with 14 bases between. The CDR3 sequence: CASSAPGRPNTEAFF. In DNA, the CDR3 is TGTGCCAGCAGTGCTCCGGGACGGCCGAACACTGAAGCTTTCTTT.